The 27 T cell receptor beta chains below were found in one sample sequenced in a study of T cell responses to AZD1222 COVID-19 vaccine (dated by TCRdb to the early 2020s). Library prep was done by the immunoSEQ multiplex PCR assay. TCRdb took this table from immuneACCESS and kept in-frame rearrangements with V and J called. Such tables lack part of the clones; where checked against another copy, unresolved V genes explain under half of the gap, and the rest is unexplained. A total of 100,000 to 150,000 clones appear in this sample, 80% to 90% of them only once. The top ten constitute 8% to 13% of the sample. The time point tag for this specimen amounts to: baseline before first vaccination. The starting material was peripheral blood, obtained on day 0 of AZD1222 vaccination. The receptors stem from an adult in good health.

The V gene is TRBV2, the J gene TRBJ1-3, with D perhaps matching TRBD1 (6 bases). The V and J ends lost 2 bases and 4 bases respectively, with 12 bases between them. The germline V gene encodes CDR1 SNHLY and CDR2 FYNNEI. The CDR3 has 15 amino acids. CDR3 amino acids: CASSEIGGWGNTIYF. DNA for the CDR3: TGTGCCAGCAGTGAAATAGGGGGGTGGGGAAACACCATATATTTT.

The chain links TRBV28 to TRBJ1-6, with TRBD1 matching 8 bases. Germline CDR1 and CDR2: MDHEN and SYDVKM. Losses at the gene ends were 1 base for V and 19 bases for J; bases not matched to a gene: 12. This CDR3 contains 14 residues. DNA for the CDR3: TGTGCCAGCAGTTTATTCCAAATACAGGGGGTCTTTCACTTT. Its translation is CASSLFQIQGVFHF. The variable domain in full, with the rest retrieved from reference TRBV28 and TRBJ1-6, is DVKVTQSSRYLVKRTGEKVFLECVQDMDHENMFWYRQDPGLGLRLIYFSYDVKMKEKGDIPEGYSVSREKKERFSLILESASTNQTSMYLCASSLFQIQGVFHFGNGTRLTVT.

The CDR3 region is CASSHRNTIYF. CDR3 nucleotide sequence: TGCGCCAGCAGCCATCGAAACACCATATATTTT. The rearrangement links TRBV4-1 to TRBJ1-3, with unresolved D. CDR1 MGHRA and CDR2 YSYEKL come from the germline V gene. Trimming pared 3 bases from V and 5 bases from J, leaving 2 bases between. This CDR3 has 11 residues.

The gene calls are TRBV11-2 and TRBJ2-1; D is uncertain. This CDR3 is 17 amino acids long. The ends were cut back, 0 bases at V and 0 bases at J, with 12 bases in the middle. Germline V gives CDR1 SGHAT, CDR2 FQNNGV. CDR3 region: CASSLDWASSSYNEQFF. The CDR3 region has the DNA TGTGCCAGCAGCTTAGATTGGGCCAGTAGCTCCTACAATGAGCAGTTCTTC.

The chain links TRBV19 to TRBJ2-2, with D possibly matching TRBD2 (6 bases). The CDR3 is made up of 14 amino acids. Germline V gene data show CDR1 as LNHDA and CDR2 as SQIVND (reference sequence). Trimming shortened V by 5 bases and J by 3 bases, and 10 bases separated the two germline ends. CDR3 in amino acids: CASSGDSYTGELFF. The CDR3 DNA reads as TGTGCCAGTAGTGGGGACTCCTACACCGGGGAGCTGTTTTTT.

The chain couples TRBV27 to TRBJ1-5, with TRBD1 matching 9 bases. The CDR3 has 14 amino acids. CDR1 and CDR2 from the germline V gene are MNHEY and SMNVEV (reference sequence). The J segment lost 7 bases and the V segment lost 5 bases, leaving 6 bases of the junction unmatched. CDR3 loop: CASSLQGADQPQHF. The CDR3 DNA reads as TGTGCCAGCAGTCTACAGGGGGCTGACCAGCCCCAGCATTTT.

The chain couples TRBV5-4 to TRBJ1-1, with 9 bases matching TRBD1. Germline CDR1 and CDR2: SGHNT and YYREEE (reference sequence). J was trimmed by 3 bases and V by 3 bases; bases with no gene match: 6. CDR3 length: 15 amino acids. The CDR3 DNA follows: TGTGCCAGCAGCTACCGGGACAGGGCTGACACTGAAGCTTTCTTT. This translates into CASSYRDRADTEAFF.

The chain is built from TRBV5-1 and TRBJ2-6; D is undetermined. Between the trimmed V and J ends, which lost 1 base and 1 base, there was a span of 3 bases. Germline CDR1 SGHRS, CDR2 YFSETQ. The length of the CDR3 is 14 residues. The CDR3 nucleotides are TGCGCCAGCAGCTTGTCTTCTGGGGCCAACGTCCTGACTTTC. This codes for CASSLSSGANVLTF.

The chain is built from TRBV5-1 and TRBJ2-2; a weak D match, TRBD2 (6 bases). There are 16 residues in the CDR3. Germline V gene sequence: CDR1 SGHRS, CDR2 YFSETQ. The ends were cut back, 3 bases at V and 0 bases at J, with 12 bases in the middle. CDR3 nucleotide sequence: TGCGCCAGCAGCTCCGGGACTTACGCGAACACCGGGGAGCTGTTTTTT. This gives the protein CASSSGTYANTGELFF.

This clone has a single count. V and J are TRBV6-5 and TRBJ2-3, with 7 bases identical to TRBD2. CDR1 is MNHEY and CDR2 is SVGAGI in the germline V gene. There are 15 residues in the CDR3. J gave up 6 bases and V 0 bases, and 6 bases lay outside the gene matches. The CDR3 bases are TGTGCCAGCAGTTACTCTGGGGGGAGGGCGGATACGCAGTATTTT. This sequence encodes CASSYSGGRADTQYF.

This chain uses TRBV28 with TRBJ1-2; maybe TRBD1 (6 bases). V shed 6 bases and J shed 4 bases, with 24 bases lying between them. CDR1 is MDHEN, CDR2 SYDVKM, per germline. The length of the CDR3 is 17 residues. DNA for the CDR3: TGTGCCAGCAGGCCCGGGGGGCGCATCCACCTTGCCTATGGCTACACCTTC. Protein: CASRPGGRIHLAYGYTF.

This chain joins TRBV6-1 and TRBJ2-7, with D possibly matching TRBD1 (6 bases). Trimming shortened V by 1 base and J by 2 bases, and 15 bases separated the two germline ends. The CDR3 is 16 residues long. The germline V gene encodes CDR1 MNHNS and CDR2 SASEGT. The CDR3 protein is CASSEEVGQIPYEQYF. CDR3 in DNA: TGTGCCAGCAGTGAAGAAGTCGGACAGATTCCCTACGAGCAGTACTTC.

The genes are TRBV5-4 and TRBJ1-5; TRBD1 matches 7 bases. Per germline, CDR1 SGHNT and CDR2 YYREEE (reference sequence). V trimming: 2 bases; J trimming: 0 bases; junction bases outside the gene matches: 5. The CDR3 has 16 amino acids. The CDR3 loop reads CASSFGTDLSNQPQHF. For the CDR3, the DNA is TGTGCCAGCAGCTTCGGGACAGACCTTAGCAATCAGCCCCAGCATTTT.

This clone was observed once. The V call is TRBV2, the J call TRBJ2-5, with D perhaps TRBD1 (5 bases). Between the trimmed V and J ends, which lost 1 base and 5 bases, there was a span of 17 bases. The CDR3 spans 16 residues. Germline CDR1 and CDR2: SNHLY and FYNNEI. This CDR3 is CASSEEGQGLTETQYF. In nucleotides, the CDR3 is TGTGCCAGCAGTGAAGAGGGGCAGGGTCTCACCGAGACCCAGTACTTC.

The rearrangement links TRBV28 to TRBJ1-4; possibly TRBD1 for D (5 bases). CDR3 length: 15 amino acids. In germline, CDR1 is MDHEN, CDR2 SYDVKM. V lost 5 bases and J lost 4, with 14 bases in between. For the CDR3, the DNA is TGTGCCAGCAGTGACCCCCAGGGTTTTAATGAAAAACTGTTTTTT. Amino acids: CASSDPQGFNEKLFF. The variable domain in full, completed from reference TRBV28 and TRBJ1-4, reads DVKVTQSSRYLVKRTGEKVFLECVQDMDHENMFWYRQDPGLGLRLIYFSYDVKMKEKGDIPEGYSVSREKKERFSLILESASTNQTSMYLCASSDPQGFNEKLFFGSGTQLSVL.

This chain joins TRBV5-1 and TRBJ1-2; D is undetermined. With 0 bases removed from V and 0 bases from J, the gap between germline ends came to 6 bases. The CDR3 runs 14 residues. CDR1 and CDR2 from the germline V gene are SGHRS and YFSETQ. CDR3 nucleotides: TGCGCCAGCAGCTTGGACACTACTAACTATGGCTACACCTTC. It yields the protein CASSLDTTNYGYTF.

The chain uses TRBV9 and TRBJ2-1, with 13 positions matching TRBD2. The trim removed 0 bases at V and 0 bases at J, leaving 12 bases unmatched. CDR3 length equals 21 residues. The germline V gene has CDR1 SGDLS and CDR2 YYNGEE. This CDR3 is CASSVAVSGTSGIRSYNEQFF. In nucleotides, the CDR3 is TGTGCCAGCAGCGTAGCCGTCAGCGGGACTAGCGGGATTCGCTCCTACAATGAGCAGTTCTTC. Looking up the rest from reference TRBV9 and TRBJ2-1 gives the full variable domain: DSGVTQTPKHLITATGQRVTLRCSPRSGDLSVYWYQQSLDQGLQFLIQYYNGEERAKGNILERFSAQQFPDLHSELNLSSLELGDSALYFCASSVAVSGTSGIRSYNEQFFGPGTRLTVL.

The chain joins TRBV20-1 to TRBJ2-5, with TRBD1 as a possible D gene (6 bases). Trimming removed 3 bases from V and 3 bases from J, with 8 bases in between. CDR3 length: 12 amino acids. Germline V CDR1 and CDR2: DFQATT, SNEGSKA (reference sequence). The CDR3 reads CSASTGKETQYF. The CDR3 coding sequence is TGCAGTGCTAGTACAGGGAAAGAGACCCAGTACTTC.

The chain carries TRBV10-3 and TRBJ2-1; 16 bases line up with TRBD2. The CDR3 consists of 16 residues. Unmatched junction bases numbered 6, after V lost 9 bases and J lost 4 bases. CDR1 is ENHRY and CDR2 is SYGVKD in the germline V gene. The CDR3 protein is CAIGTSGRGDYNEQFF. The CDR3 DNA reads as TGTGCCATAGGGACTAGCGGGAGGGGAGATTACAATGAGCAGTTCTTC.

The chain links TRBV28 to TRBJ1-2; a weak D match, TRBD1 (5 bases). The CDR3 is 14 residues long. CDR1 and CDR2 (germline): MDHEN, SYDVKM. The V end lost 6 bases, the J end lost 4 bases, and 15 bases lay between the germline ends. As DNA, the CDR3 is TGTGCCAGCAGACCCGGGGCGCAGAGCTATGGCTACACCTTC. This encodes CASRPGAQSYGYTF.

CDR3 DNA: TGTGCCAGCAGTTTAGGACAGAAGGGTCAGCCCCAGCATTTT. Translating it yields CASSLGQKGQPQHF. The rearrangement uses TRBV28 and TRBJ1-5; maybe TRBD1 (6 bases). CDR3 length: 14 residues. Germline-derived CDR1 and CDR2 are MDHEN and SYDVKM. Trimming removed 2 bases from V and 6 bases from J, with 11 bases in between.

The chain carries TRBV9 and TRBJ1-6; D may be TRBD1 (5 bases). The CDR3 runs 14 residues. Germline values: CDR1 SGDLS, CDR2 YYNGEE. Deletions cut 4 bases from V and 5 bases from J, with 10 bases between. The CDR3 region has the DNA TGTGCCAGCAGCCCCGGGGGTAATAATTCACCCCTCCACTTT. Translation: CASSPGGNNSPLHF.

The rearrangement links TRBV28 to TRBJ2-7; D might be TRBD1 (7 bases). Trimming took 5 bases from V and 1 from J, leaving 15 bases between them. The CDR3 contains 15 residues. Per germline, CDR1 MDHEN and CDR2 SYDVKM. CDR3 sequence (DNA): TGTGCCAGCAGTAAGGGGGCTGGGAGGTCCTACGAGCAGTACTTC. Its translation: CASSKGAGRSYEQYF.

The chain is built from TRBV6-1 and TRBJ2-1; 10 bases fit TRBD2. This CDR3 has 17 amino acids. Germline CDR1 is MNHNS and CDR2 is SASEGT. J gave up 7 bases and V 1 base, and 10 bases lay outside the gene matches. The CDR3 nucleotides are TGTGCCAGCAGTGAAGTTGGTCTCGGACTAGCGGTTAATGAGCAGTTCTTC. As protein: CASSEVGLGLAVNEQFF.

The rearrangement links TRBV4-2 to TRBJ2-2, with 11 bases matching TRBD1. The CDR3 has 16 residues. Trimming took 1 base from V and 5 from J; bases not matched to a gene: 3. Germline V gives CDR1 LGHNA, CDR2 YNFKEQ. The CDR3 bases are TGTGCCAGCAGCCAAGTGGACAGGGGGCCAACCGGGGAGCTGTTTTTT. Translated, it gives CASSQVDRGPTGELFF.

The chain uses TRBV5-4 and TRBJ1-1, with D unresolved. This CDR3 has 13 residues. Germline values: CDR1 SGHNT, CDR2 YYREEE (reference sequence). Trimming stripped 7 bases from V and 1 base from J, with 11 bases between. CDR3 DNA: TGTGCCAGCTCCCGCGTCGGGAACACTGAAGCTTTCTTT. This encodes CASSRVGNTEAFF.

V gene TRBV5-1 combines with J gene TRBJ1-4, with a weak D call TRBD1 (5 bases). The CDR3 consists of 14 residues. Trimming left V 6 bases short and J 7 bases short, with 16 bases between. Germline CDR1 is SGHRS and CDR2 is YFSETQ. CDR3 coding DNA: TGCGCCAGCAAAGAAATAGGGGCTGGTGAAAAACTGTTTTTT. This translates into CASKEIGAGEKLFF.